This TCR beta chain was observed in a study of early T cells in non-severe SARS-CoV-2 infection. Across the study: Chains from this unsorted whole-blood bulk RNA could not be paired. Overall study findings and caveats: The VDJdb matching leaned toward anti-spike CD8 responses and overlooked private and CD4 specificities.

With respect to this clonotype: Its specificity is not known.

The CDR3 runs 15 residues. Trimming took off 5 bases at V and 0 bases at J, with 14 bases between the two ends. Per germline, CDR1 DFQATT and CDR2 SNEGSKA (reference sequence). Individual cDNA molecules received unique molecular identifiers during library preparation. TCRdb reanalysed the 5' RACE reads using MiXCR and keeps one entry per CDR3 protein. The table shows roughly 69,000 distinct CDR3 sequences, with 9% to 10% occurring only once. This sample comprised whole blood, obtained at baseline. The clonotype was recovered from an adult who was a healthcare worker with PCR-confirmed SARS-CoV-2 infection or an uninfected control (not recorded which). The chain has TRBV20-1 and TRBJ2-1, with unresolved D. CDR3 nucleotide sequence: TGCAGTGCTCAGGTCCCAGGTTCCTCCTACAATGAGCAGTTCTTC. Residues: CSAQVPGSSYNEQFF.